These 26 T cell receptor beta chains came from one sample sequenced in a study of shared clonotypes between healthy human individuals. Method: immunoSEQ multiplex PCR; TCRdb's copy keeps in-frame clones and lacks some. The top ten hold roughly 0.13% of the sample, which has some 2 million clones, roughly 95% seen once. Sequencing was performed on naive CD4+ T cells sorted from blood. As to subset: CD45RA+ positively selected. These receptor sequences come from a man in his late teens or twenties in good health.

This chain uses TRBV11-2 with TRBJ2-1; weak D call: TRBD2 (5 bases). V dropped 5 bases and J dropped 7 bases, with 18 bases sitting between them. The CDR3 is 15 amino acids. Germline CDR1 is SGHAT and CDR2 is FQNNGV. The CDR3 DNA follows: TGTGCCAGCAGCCCCTCTTTAGCGTCCGTTAATGAGCAGTTCTTC. Translating gives CASSPSLASVNEQFF.

The V and J genes are TRBV9 and TRBJ1-4; TRBD1 is a possible D gene (6 bases). In germline, CDR1 is SGDLS, CDR2 YYNGEE. The CDR3 totals 16 residues. V lost 0 bases and J lost 0, with 9 bases in between. In DNA, the CDR3 is TGTGCCAGCAGCGTAGGGGACACCGCAACTAATGAAAAACTGTTTTTT. It is translated as CASSVGDTATNEKLFF.

The V and J genes are TRBV9 and TRBJ1-4; D ambiguous. The V end lost 2 bases, the J end lost 8 bases, and 13 bases lay between the germline ends. Per the germline V gene, CDR1 is SGDLS and CDR2 is YYNGEE. This CDR3 region has 14 residues. CDR3 DNA: TGTGCCAGCAGCGTGGATGGCAGGTTAGAAAAACTGTTTTTT. As protein: CASSVDGRLEKLFF.

The rearrangement links TRBV10-3 to TRBJ2-1; 9 nucleotides agree with TRBD2. The germline V gene has CDR1 ENHRY and CDR2 SYGVKD. The CDR3 contains 15 residues. V lost 6 bases and J lost 6; bases outside the gene matches: 9. As DNA, the CDR3 is TGTGCCATCAGCGCATCCATAGCGGGAGTCAATGAGCAGTTCTTC. It translates to CAISASIAGVNEQFF.

This rearrangement joins TRBV5-1 to TRBJ1-5; D is perhaps TRBD1 (6 bases). V was trimmed by 4 bases and J by 7 bases, leaving 12 bases between them. This CDR3 contains 13 residues. Germline assignment: CDR1 SGHRS and CDR2 YFSETQ. CDR3 in amino acids: CASSLTGKQPQHF. The CDR3, as DNA: TGCGCCAGCAGCCTAACAGGGAAACAGCCCCAGCATTTT.

The rearrangement joins TRBV4-3 to TRBJ2-7, with D uncertain. Per germline, CDR1 LGHNA and CDR2 YSLEER. Trimming removed 1 base at V and 0 bases at J, with 10 bases between. CDR3 length: 15 residues. The CDR3 sequence is CASSQVAVSSYEQYF. DNA of the CDR3: TGCGCCAGCAGCCAAGTGGCGGTCAGCTCCTACGAGCAGTACTTC.

Worth noting for this clone: This sample also contains other DNA sequences that code for the same CDR3. This chain links TRBV29-1 with TRBJ2-7, with 10 bases that match TRBD1. The ends lost 5 bases at V and 2 bases at J; junction bases unmatched: 3. Germline CDR1 and CDR2: SQVTM and ANQGSEA. This CDR3 spans 13 amino acids. The CDR3 nucleotides read TGCAGCGTTCCCGGACAGGGGGCCTACGAGCAGTACTTC. This sequence encodes CSVPGQGAYEQYF.

Turning to this clone: The identical CDR3 is also encoded by other nucleotide sequences in the sample. The chain joins TRBV6-5 to TRBJ2-2, with 7 bases lining up with TRBD1. The germline V gene encodes CDR1 MNHEY and CDR2 SVGAGI. The length of the CDR3 is 16 residues. J lost 4 bases, V lost 0 bases, and 5 bases had no gene match. CDR3 nucleotide sequence: TGTGCCAGCAGTTACTCGATTGCAGGGGGCACCGGGGAGCTGTTTTTT. This sequence encodes CASSYSIAGGTGELFF.

This clone was detected once. The chain is built from TRBV19 and TRBJ2-1, with D unresolved. V dropped 5 bases and J dropped 0 bases, with 11 bases sitting between them. Germline-derived CDR1 and CDR2 are LNHDA and SQIVND (reference sequence). CDR3 size: 15 residues. In DNA, the CDR3 is TGTGCCAGTAGTTCCTCTCCCAGCTCCTACAATGAGCAGTTCTTC. This translates into CASSSSPSSYNEQFF. The full variable domain, in which reference TRBV19 and TRBJ2-1 provide the parts outside the CDR3, is DGGITQSPKYLFRKEGQNVTLSCEQNLNHDAMYWYRQDPGQGLRLIYYSQIVNDFQKGDIAEGYSVSREKKESFPLTVTSAQKNPTAFYLCASSSSPSSYNEQFFGPGTRLTVL.

The V gene is TRBV30, the J gene TRBJ2-1; TRBD1 or TRBD2 may be the D gene (6 bases each). Trimming took 0 bases from V and 9 from J, leaving 18 bases between them. Germline lookup yields CDR1 GTSNPN and CDR2 SVGIG (reference sequence). CDR3 size: 15 residues. CDR3 in amino acids: CAWSVRGGGLGEQFF. In DNA, the CDR3 is TGTGCCTGGAGTGTACGTGGAGGGGGGCTCGGTGAGCAGTTCTTC.

V gene TRBV18 combines with J gene TRBJ1-3; 7 bases line up with TRBD1. Trimming took 8 bases from V and 0 from J; bases not matched to a gene: 7. Germline V CDR1 and CDR2: KGHSH, LQKENI. This CDR3 spans 15 amino acids. The CDR3 here is CASGGQQSSGNTIYF. The CDR3 DNA reads TGTGCCAGCGGGGGACAGCAGAGCTCTGGAAACACCATATATTTT.

The chain has TRBV5-4 and TRBJ2-3, with 8 bases lining up with TRBD2. V trimming: 5 bases; J trimming: 6 bases; junction bases outside the gene matches: 11. The CDR3 runs 15 residues. Germline CDR1 SGHNT, CDR2 YYREEE (reference sequence). CDR3 DNA: TGTGCCAGCAGAGATGGGAGAGCGGGAGTCGATACGCAGTATTTT. Protein product: CASRDGRAGVDTQYF.

V usage is TRBV19 and J usage is TRBJ2-2; the match to TRBD1 covers 8 bases. From germline, CDR1 is LNHDA and CDR2 SQIVND (reference sequence). The CDR3 consists of 16 residues. The J segment lost 1 base and the V segment lost 8 bases, leaving 9 bases of the junction unmatched. Written as DNA, the CDR3 is TGTGCCAGTCGTCAGACCGGGACAGGGAACACCGGGGAGCTGTTTTTT. The encoded protein is CASRQTGTGNTGELFF. The full variable domain, with the rest looked up from reference TRBV19 and TRBJ2-2, is DGGITQSPKYLFRKEGQNVTLSCEQNLNHDAMYWYRQDPGQGLRLIYYSQIVNDFQKGDIAEGYSVSREKKESFPLTVTSAQKNPTAFYLCASRQTGTGNTGELFFGEGSRLTVL.

The V call is TRBV5-4, the J call TRBJ1-1; 7 nucleotides line up with TRBD1. Trimming removed 3 bases from V and 0 bases from J; junction bases left unmatched: 14. The CDR3 spans 18 residues. The V gene's germline CDR1 is SGHNT and CDR2 YYREEE (reference sequence). CDR3 residues: CASSYSTIRDSMNTEAFF. CDR3 coding DNA: TGTGCCAGCAGCTACTCAACTATTCGGGACAGTATGAACACTGAAGCTTTCTTT.

On this clone: This CDR3 is also generated by other DNA sequences in the sample. V usage is TRBV28 and J usage is TRBJ2-5, with 13 bases that match TRBD2. Trimming at V came to 5 bases and at J to 2 bases, leaving 5 bases not matched to a gene. Germline values: CDR1 MDHEN, CDR2 SYDVKM. The CDR3 is made up of 16 amino acids. CDR3 loop: CASSPRLAGGQETQYF. The CDR3 coding sequence is TGTGCCAGCAGTCCCCGACTAGCGGGGGGACAAGAGACCCAGTACTTC.

The chain carries TRBV9 and TRBJ2-1, with 9 bases identical to TRBD1. V lost 3 bases to trimming and J lost 6 bases; unmatched junction nucleotides: 4. The CDR3 is 14 residues long. The germline V gene has CDR1 SGDLS and CDR2 YYNGEE. DNA of the CDR3: TGTGCCAGCAGCGCCGGGACAGGGTTCAATGAGCAGTTCTTC. Translation gives CASSAGTGFNEQFF.

This clone was picked up one time. In DNA, the CDR3 is TGCGCCAGCAGCTTGGACGTAGGGGGCGGGAGTGCAGATACGCAGTATTTT. The encoded protein is CASSLDVGGGSADTQYF. The chain carries TRBV5-1 and TRBJ2-3; D possibly matches TRBD1 or TRBD2 (7 bases each). Deletions cut 0 bases from V and 4 bases from J, with 18 bases between. This CDR3 spans 17 amino acids. CDR1 is SGHRS and CDR2 is YFSETQ in the germline V gene.

The chain combines TRBV25-1 with TRBJ2-7, with 7 bases aligning to TRBD2. Germline-derived CDR1 and CDR2 are MGHDK and SYGVNS. The CDR3 covers 15 residues. Trimming removed 5 bases from V and 5 bases from J; junction bases left unmatched: 12. CDR3 sequence (DNA): TGTGCCAGCAGTCCCCACCCGGGGGGATTCAACGAGCAGTACTTC. Translated: CASSPHPGGFNEQYF.

Comments on this clone: Distinct nucleotide sequences in the sample also encode this CDR3. The chain couples TRBV5-1 to TRBJ2-1, with D hard to call. V was clipped by 0 bases and J by 4 bases, with 8 bases between them. In germline, CDR1 is SGHRS, CDR2 YFSETQ. CDR3 size: 14 residues. In nucleotides, the CDR3 is TGCGCCAGCAGCTTGGGGGGATTGTACAATGAGCAGTTCTTC. Translating it yields CASSLGGLYNEQFF.

The chain uses TRBV11-2 and TRBJ2-2; 8 positions agree with TRBD2. Trimming removed 6 bases from V and 7 bases from J; junction bases left unmatched: 10. CDR3 length equals 15 residues. Germline assignment: CDR1 SGHAT and CDR2 FQNNGV. The CDR3 DNA reads TGTGCCAGCAGTTATAAGCTCGGGAGGGACGGGGAGCTGTTTTTT. This codes for CASSYKLGRDGELFF. Full variable domain (missing parts from reference TRBV11-2 and TRBJ2-2): EAGVAQSPRYKIIEKRQSVAFWCNPISGHATLYWYQQILGQGPKLLIQFQNNGVVDDSQLPKDRFSAERLKGVDSTLKIQPAKLEDSAVYLCASSYKLGRDGELFFGEGSRLTVL.

The rearrangement joins TRBV6-5 to TRBJ2-7; 7 bases match TRBD1. V lost 5 bases and J lost 3; bases outside the gene matches: 7. CDR1 MNHEY and CDR2 SVGAGI come from the germline V gene. This CDR3 has 14 residues. CDR3: CASSPIRDSYEQYF. DNA for the CDR3: TGTGCCAGCAGTCCCATCCGGGACAGCTACGAGCAGTACTTC.

The genes are TRBV27 and TRBJ2-4; TRBD1 agrees at 12 bases. Trimming took 8 bases from V and 0 from J; bases not matched to a gene: 8. The V gene's germline CDR1 is MNHEY and CDR2 SMNVEV (reference sequence). The CDR3 extends over 17 amino acids. This CDR3 is CASPRDRGRVAKNIQYF. The CDR3 coding sequence is TGTGCCAGCCCGCGGGACAGGGGGCGGGTAGCCAAAAACATTCAGTACTTC.

The chain uses TRBV11-2 and TRBJ2-7; weak D call: TRBD2 (6 bases). Between the trimmed V and J ends, which lost 4 bases and 4 bases, there was a span of 20 bases. This CDR3 is 16 amino acids long. CDR1 is SGHAT, CDR2 FQNNGV, per germline. The DNA for the CDR3 is TGTGCCAGCAGCTCCGCTCACGACGGGAGTCGTTACGAGCAGTACTTC. Translation gives CASSSAHDGSRYEQYF.

For this clone: Distinct nucleotide sequences in the sample also encode this CDR3. The V gene is TRBV5-1, the J gene TRBJ1-1; 8 nucleotides match TRBD1. Germline V gives CDR1 SGHRS, CDR2 YFSETQ. The length of the CDR3 is 14 residues. Trimming at V came to 4 bases and at J to 1 base, leaving 3 bases not matched to a gene. The CDR3 nucleotides read TGCGCCAGCAGCAGTGGACAGGGGAACACTGAAGCTTTCTTT. Encoded protein: CASSSGQGNTEAFF. Filled out from reference TRBV5-1 and TRBJ1-1, the complete variable domain reads KAGVTQTPRYLIKTRGQQVTLSCSPISGHRSVSWYQQTPGQGLQFLFEYFSETQRNKGNFPGRFSGRQFSNSRSEMNVSTLELGDSALYLCASSSGQGNTEAFFGQGTRLTVV.

This clone was observed many times. The same CDR3 is also encoded by other DNA sequences in this sample. The chain employs TRBV2 and TRBJ2-7; D possibly corresponds to TRBD1 (5 bases). Trimming cost V 6 bases and J 0 bases, with 12 bases left between them. Germline V CDR1 and CDR2: SNHLY, FYNNEI. The CDR3 totals 14 residues. The CDR3 DNA sequence: TGTGCCAGCAGAACTCAGGGTCTCTCCTACGAGCAGTACTTC. Translated: CASRTQGLSYEQYF.

This clone showed up just once. V usage is TRBV5-1 and J usage is TRBJ2-1; 12 positions agree with TRBD2. Germline V gives CDR1 SGHRS, CDR2 YFSETQ. There are 17 residues in the CDR3. Trimming at V came to 0 bases and at J to 6 bases, leaving 7 bases not matched to a gene. CDR3 nucleotides: TGCGCCAGCAGCTTGGGCTCCCTAGCGGGAGGGTTCAATGAGCAGTTCTTC. It codes for CASSLGSLAGGFNEQFF.